The rows below give T cell receptor beta chains drawn from one sample of a study of blood T cell repertoires in COVID-19. Sequenced by immunoSEQ multiplex PCR; TCRdb stores in-frame clones only, minus some. Of some 100,000 clones listed, over 75% are singletons. The sequenced material came from peripheral blood. These receptors all come from a woman aged 45 to 65 with acute or convalescent COVID-19. Each CDR3 is given with its conserved first and last residue. A D gene is named only where the DNA matches it firmly. Only part of the rows carry a size: once, few, many, or a class if the clone is expanded.

NA,TRBJ2-3,NA,TRBV20-1,TGCAGTGCTAGTCCCACCCGGTCGGGACTGTACACAGATACGCAGTATTTT,CSASPTRSGLYTDTQYF
NA,TRBJ2-3,NA,TRBV28,TGTGCCAGCACAGGGTCTGATACAAACGGAGATACGCAGTATTTT,CASTGSDTNGDTQYF
NA,TRBJ1-1,NA,TRBV6-5,TGTGCCAGCAGTTACGCCGGGGAAGCTTTCTTT,CASSYAGEAFF
NA,TRBJ2-7,NA,TRBV9,TGTGCCAGCAGCGTAGTAGAGGGGGATGAGCAGTACTTC,CASSVVEGDEQYF
TRBD1,TRBJ1-4,NA,TRBV5-1,TGCGCCAGCAGCCCCTCTTGGGACGACAGGGACACTAATGAAAAACTGTTTTTT,CASSPSWDDRDTNEKLFF
TRBD1,TRBJ1-1,once,TRBV19,TGTGCCAGTAGTCCTACCGGGACAGGGGGCGCATTGGACACTGAAGCTTTCTTT,CASSPTGTGGALDTEAFF
TRBD2,TRBJ2-7,NA,TRBV28,TGTGCCAGCAGTTCCCTCTCGGGAGGGGGGGGGTACGAGCAGTACTTC,CASSSLSGGGGYEQYF
NA,TRBJ1-1,once,TRBV19,TGTGCCAGTAGTTCCGGGGGGAGGACTGAAGCTTTCTTT,CASSSGGRTEAFF
TRBD1,TRBJ1-2,NA,TRBV5-6,TGTGCCAGCAGCTTTGGGGACAGGGCCTCTGGCTACACCTTC,CASSFGDRASGYTF
NA,TRBJ2-1,NA,TRBV18,TGTGCCAGCTCCTGGGGGCAGGACCCTTACAATGAGCAGTTCTTC,CASSWGQDPYNEQFF
NA,TRBJ1-1,NA,TRBV6-5,TGTGCCAGCAAGGGTTCGCTGTCGGGGACTGAAGCTTTCTTT,CASKGSLSGTEAFF
NA,TRBJ2-7,NA,TRBV28,TGTGCCAGCAGTTTAGCCTTACTAGGAAAGCAGTACTTC,CASSLALLGKQYF
TRBD1,TRBJ1-2,few,TRBV6-5,TGTGCCAGCATCTTGGCAGGGGGCAAGAAGAGCTACACCTTC,CASILAGGKKSYTF
NA,TRBJ1-2,NA,TRBV3-1/TRBV3-2,TGTGCCAGCAGCCAAGGGAGGGGTGGCTACACCTTC,CASSQGRGGYTF
NA,TRBJ1-4,NA,TRBV19,TGTGCCAGTAGGGTCGGACAGTCAACTAATGAAAAACTGTTTTTT,CASRVGQSTNEKLFF
TRBD2,TRBJ2-3,NA,TRBV6-5,TGTGCCAGCAGTTACTCTGCTAGCGGAAACACAGATACGCAGTATTTT,CASSYSASGNTDTQYF
TRBD1,TRBJ2-7,NA,TRBV18,TGTGCCAGCTCACCGTCCGGGACAGGGCAATTATACGAGCAGTACTTC,CASSPSGTGQLYEQYF
NA,TRBJ1-2,NA,TRBV28,TGTGCCATCTCGCTAGGGGGGGCGCGGAACTATGGCTACACCTTC,CAISLGGARNYGYTF
NA,TRBJ2-3,NA,TRBV5-1,TGCGCCAGCAGCGTAGGGGGAGCGGGGAACACAGATACGCAGTATTTT,CASSVGGAGNTDTQYF
TRBD1,TRBJ1-2,NA,TRBV6-5,TGTGCCAGCACCACCGGGACAGCTTTAAACTATGGCTACACCTTC,CASTTGTALNYGYTF
TRBD1,TRBJ2-2,NA,TRBV6-6,TGTGCCAGCAACCCGGACAGGGGAACCGGGGAGCTGTTTTTT,CASNPDRGTGELFF
TRBD1,TRBJ1-1,NA,TRBV5-1,TGCGCCAGCAGCTTGGCCCCGGGACAGGGGGGGAACACTGAAGCTTTCTTT,CASSLAPGQGGNTEAFF
NA,TRBJ2-7,NA,TRBV18,TGTGCCAGCTCACGAGGGGGCGGAGGGGGCTACGAGCAGTACTTC,CASSRGGGGGYEQYF
TRBD1,TRBJ1-2,NA,TRBV5-4,TGTGCCAGCACCAAGGCGGGACAGGGAAACTATGGCTACACCTTC,CASTKAGQGNYGYTF
NA,TRBJ1-2,NA,TRBV2,TGTGCCAGCAGTGAAATTTCCGCACAGTACATCCAGGGGGGCTACACCTTC,CASSEISAQYIQGGYTF
NA,TRBJ1-1,medium-sized,TRBV19,TGTGCCAGTAGTATAGAGGGTCAGGGTCTCACTGAAGCTTTCTTT,CASSIEGQGLTEAFF
TRBD1,TRBJ1-2,NA,TRBV5-1,TGCGCCAGCAGCTTAAACCCGGGACAGGGGATGGACTACACCTTC,CASSLNPGQGMDYTF
NA,TRBJ1-5,NA,TRBV7-4,TGTGCCAGCAGCTTAGTAGGGAACGGGAAGTGGAGCAATCAGCCCCAGCATTTT,CASSLVGNGKWSNQPQHF
TRBD1,TRBJ1-5,few,TRBV5-6,TGTGCCAGCAGCTTGGGGACAGGTTCGGGCAATCAGCCCCAGCATTTT,CASSLGTGSGNQPQHF